The clone carrying this T cell receptor (beta chain) has only a few counts. Antigen: not known. The data belong to a study of CD8 T cells in ankylosing spondylitis. Regarding the study as a whole: Before this, some motif variants had been reported in reactive arthritis synovial fluid and blood.

Quantitative 5'-RACE with molecular barcodes was used to make the TCR beta libraries. MiXCR was run by TCRdb on the 5' RACE reads, yielding one entry per CDR3 protein. Among tens of thousands of distinct CDR3 sequences listed, roughly 30% were seen once. The sequence was collected from a male donor with ankylosing spondylitis or in good health (not recorded which). The sample consisted of blood, either unsorted or a sorted T cell fraction (not recorded which).

The CDR3 nucleotides read TGCAGTGCTGTACGAACCGGGGGGCGCACAGATACGCAGTATTTT. It yields the protein CSAVRTGGRTDTQYF. The chain carries TRBV20-1 and TRBJ2-3; D might be TRBD2 (7 bases). Per germline, CDR1 DFQATT and CDR2 SNEGSKA (reference sequence). V was clipped by 5 bases and J by 1 base, with 16 bases between them. The CDR3 loop spans 15 amino acids.